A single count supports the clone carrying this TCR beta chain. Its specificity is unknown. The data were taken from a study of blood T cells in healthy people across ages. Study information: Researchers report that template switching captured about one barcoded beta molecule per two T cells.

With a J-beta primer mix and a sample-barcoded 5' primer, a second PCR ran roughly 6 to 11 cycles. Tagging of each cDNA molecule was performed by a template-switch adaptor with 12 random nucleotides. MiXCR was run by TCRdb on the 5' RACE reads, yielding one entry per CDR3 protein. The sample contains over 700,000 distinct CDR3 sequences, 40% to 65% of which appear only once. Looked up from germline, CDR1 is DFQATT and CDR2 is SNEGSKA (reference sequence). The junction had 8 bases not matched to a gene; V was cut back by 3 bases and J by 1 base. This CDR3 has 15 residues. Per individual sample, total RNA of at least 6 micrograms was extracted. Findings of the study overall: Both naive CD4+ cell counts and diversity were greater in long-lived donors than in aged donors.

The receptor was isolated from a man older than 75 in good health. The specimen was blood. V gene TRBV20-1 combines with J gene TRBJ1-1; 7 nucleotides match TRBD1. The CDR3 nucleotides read TGCAGTGCTAGTCTTTTGGGGGACAGGAACACTGAAGCTTTCTTT. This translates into CSASLLGDRNTEAFF.